The rows below give T cell receptor beta chains drawn from one sample of a study of blood T cell repertoires in COVID-19. Sequencing was performed with immunoSEQ multiplex PCR; in TCRdb, only in-frame clones are kept and a portion is missing. The sample lists about 130,000 clones; around 84% were seen once. Source material: PBMCs or T cells enriched from blood (not recorded which). Source of these receptors: a man between 35 and 55 years old with acute COVID-19. Both conserved end residues are part of each CDR3. D genes are given only for firm matches. Clone size is stated in some rows and not others, as once, few, many or a class when expanded.

j_gene: TRBJ1-5
v_gene: TRBV30
abundance: once
d_gene: -
CDR3nt: TGTGCCTGGAGTGTAACGGAGAATCAGCCCCAGCATTTT
CDR3aa: CAWSVTENQPQHF

j_gene: TRBJ2-7
v_gene: TRBV4-1
abundance: -
d_gene: -
CDR3nt: TGCGCCAGCAGCCAAGGAGGTGGGTACGAGCAGTACTTC
CDR3aa: CASSQGGGYEQYF

j_gene: TRBJ1-5
v_gene: TRBV5-1
abundance: -
d_gene: -
CDR3nt: TGCGCCAGCAGCTTGGGAGACAGTAACAATCAGCCCCAGCATTTT
CDR3aa: CASSLGDSNNQPQHF

j_gene: TRBJ2-5
v_gene: TRBV7-2
abundance: -
d_gene: -
CDR3nt: TGTGCCAGCAGCCCCCGCAGATTCCAAGAGACCCAGTACTTC
CDR3aa: CASSPRRFQETQYF

j_gene: TRBJ1-2
v_gene: TRBV7-3
abundance: -
d_gene: -
CDR3nt: TGTGCCAGCAGCTACTCACCGGACACGCAGACCTTC
CDR3aa: CASSYSPDTQTF

j_gene: TRBJ2-5
v_gene: TRBV27
abundance: -
d_gene: -
CDR3nt: TGTGCCAGCATCGCAAGGTGGGGGGAAGAGATGAAGACCCAGTACTTC
CDR3aa: CASIARWGEEMKTQYF

j_gene: TRBJ1-4
v_gene: TRBV7-2
abundance: -
d_gene: -
CDR3nt: TGTGCCAGCAGCTTAGTACAGGGCGAAAAACTGTTTTTT
CDR3aa: CASSLVQGEKLFF

j_gene: TRBJ1-2
v_gene: TRBV7-3
abundance: -
d_gene: -
CDR3nt: TGTGCCAGCAGTCTTTCCCCTAACTATGGCTACACCTTC
CDR3aa: CASSLSPNYGYTF

j_gene: TRBJ2-3
v_gene: TRBV7-2
abundance: -
d_gene: -
CDR3nt: TGTGCCAGCAGCTCCCGACTAGACGGGGATACGCAGTATTTT
CDR3aa: CASSSRLDGDTQYF

j_gene: TRBJ1-2
v_gene: TRBV19
abundance: -
d_gene: -
CDR3nt: TGTGCCAGTAGTATGGGCCAGTTTGGCTACACCTTC
CDR3aa: CASSMGQFGYTF

j_gene: TRBJ1-1
v_gene: TRBV14
abundance: -
d_gene: -
CDR3nt: TGTGCCAGCAGCCAAGAGGGGGGGAGGCCGAACACTGAAGCTTTCTTT
CDR3aa: CASSQEGGRPNTEAFF

j_gene: TRBJ1-2
v_gene: TRBV19
abundance: -
d_gene: TRBD1
CDR3nt: TGTGCCGTCGGACCGACAGGGATCTTAGGTGGCTACACCTTC
CDR3aa: CAVGPTGILGGYTF

j_gene: TRBJ2-3
v_gene: TRBV15
abundance: -
d_gene: TRBD1
CDR3nt: TGTGCCACCAGCAGAGATAACAGGGGTCAAGATACGCAGTATTTT
CDR3aa: CATSRDNRGQDTQYF

j_gene: TRBJ1-1
v_gene: TRBV11-1
abundance: -
d_gene: -
CDR3nt: TGTGCCAGCAGCTTAGTTGGAGGGGATCTCAGGGCTTTCTTT
CDR3aa: CASSLVGGDLRAFF

j_gene: TRBJ1-2
v_gene: TRBV5-4
abundance: few
d_gene: -
CDR3nt: TGTGCCAGCAGCCCGGGAACTGAAGAACGCTACACCTTC
CDR3aa: CASSPGTEERYTF

j_gene: TRBJ2-1
v_gene: TRBV5-4
abundance: few
d_gene: TRBD2
CDR3nt: TGTGCCAGCAGCTCCGGGGGGTCCGTCTCCTACAATGAGCAGTTCTTC
CDR3aa: CASSSGGSVSYNEQFF

j_gene: TRBJ1-2
v_gene: TRBV5-1
abundance: -
d_gene: -
CDR3nt: TGCGCCAGCAGCTTGGACCCAGGGTCCTATGGCTACACCTTC
CDR3aa: CASSLDPGSYGYTF

j_gene: TRBJ2-3
v_gene: TRBV7-9
abundance: -
d_gene: -
CDR3nt: TGTGCCAGCAGCCCCCACCCGGGACTTTACACAGATACGCAGTATTTT
CDR3aa: CASSPHPGLYTDTQYF

j_gene: TRBJ1-2
v_gene: TRBV5-8
abundance: -
d_gene: -
CDR3nt: TGTGCCAGCAGCATCCTCTATGGCTACACCTTC
CDR3aa: CASSILYGYTF

j_gene: TRBJ1-1
v_gene: TRBV27
abundance: once
d_gene: -
CDR3nt: TGTGCCAGCAGTCAGACTTTGAACACTGAAGCTTTCTTT
CDR3aa: CASSQTLNTEAFF

j_gene: TRBJ2-1
v_gene: TRBV6-2/TRBV6-3
abundance: -
d_gene: TRBD1
CDR3nt: TGTGCCAGCAGTTACTACCTCCCCACAGGGGGCGGGAATGAGCAGTTCTTC
CDR3aa: CASSYYLPTGGGNEQFF

j_gene: TRBJ2-7
v_gene: TRBV27
abundance: -
d_gene: -
CDR3nt: TGTGCCAGCAGTTCAAGACTAGTGAGGGCCTACGAGCAGTACTTC
CDR3aa: CASSSRLVRAYEQYF

j_gene: TRBJ1-3
v_gene: TRBV11-2
abundance: -
d_gene: -
CDR3nt: TGTGCCAGCAGCTTAAAAGCACCGTCTGGAAACACCATATATTTT
CDR3aa: CASSLKAPSGNTIYF

j_gene: TRBJ2-7
v_gene: TRBV9
abundance: -
d_gene: -
CDR3nt: TGTGCCAGCAGCGTAGGCCCGCAACAGGGTACTTACGAGCAGTACTTC
CDR3aa: CASSVGPQQGTYEQYF

j_gene: TRBJ2-7
v_gene: TRBV18
abundance: -
d_gene: -
CDR3nt: TGTGCCAGCTCACCCCCTACTAGGGGGATCGACGAGCAGTACTTC
CDR3aa: CASSPPTRGIDEQYF

j_gene: TRBJ2-1
v_gene: TRBV6-5
abundance: -
d_gene: TRBD1
CDR3nt: TGTGCCGGAGATCCGGGGGACAGGGGATACAATGAGCAGTTCTTC
CDR3aa: CAGDPGDRGYNEQFF

j_gene: TRBJ1-2
v_gene: TRBV28
abundance: -
d_gene: -
CDR3nt: TGTGCCAGCTTAACAGGGCCTGGCTACACCTTC
CDR3aa: CASLTGPGYTF

j_gene: TRBJ2-7
v_gene: TRBV2
abundance: -
d_gene: -
CDR3nt: TGTGCCAGCAGGAGAGCGGACCCTAAGTGGGAGCAGTACTTC
CDR3aa: CASRRADPKWEQYF

j_gene: TRBJ1-1
v_gene: TRBV7-3
abundance: few
d_gene: TRBD1
CDR3nt: TGTGCCAGCAGCTCAACAGGGGGCGCGCTGGAAGCTTTCTTT
CDR3aa: CASSSTGGALEAFF

j_gene: TRBJ1-5
v_gene: TRBV27
abundance: -
d_gene: -
CDR3nt: TGTGCCAGCAGTTTATGGGCAGGGCGGGGAAATCAGCCCCAGCATTTT
CDR3aa: CASSLWAGRGNQPQHF

j_gene: TRBJ2-7
v_gene: TRBV6-5
abundance: -
d_gene: TRBD2
CDR3nt: TGTGCCAGCAGTTACTCGACTAGCGGAGCCTACGAGCAGTACTTC
CDR3aa: CASSYSTSGAYEQYF

j_gene: TRBJ2-7
v_gene: TRBV3-1/TRBV3-2
abundance: -
d_gene: TRBD2
CDR3nt: TGTGCCAGCAGCCAGGGACTAGCGGGGGGCGACGAGCAGTACTTC
CDR3aa: CASSQGLAGGDEQYF

j_gene: TRBJ1-5
v_gene: TRBV4-1
abundance: -
d_gene: -
CDR3nt: TGCGCCAGCAGCCAAGGCGAGGGATGGGGTCAGCCCCAGCATTTT
CDR3aa: CASSQGEGWGQPQHF

j_gene: TRBJ2-1
v_gene: TRBV12-3/TRBV12-4
abundance: -
d_gene: -
CDR3nt: TGTGCCAGCAGTTTCATGGGGGCTGAGCAGTTCTTC
CDR3aa: CASSFMGAEQFF

j_gene: TRBJ2-5
v_gene: TRBV3-1/TRBV3-2
abundance: -
d_gene: TRBD2
CDR3nt: TGTGCCAGCAGCCCTATAGCGGGGGGAGGGGAGACCCAGTACTTC
CDR3aa: CASSPIAGGGETQYF

j_gene: TRBJ1-1
v_gene: TRBV12-3/TRBV12-4
abundance: -
d_gene: -
CDR3nt: TGTGCCAGCAGTTTAGAGAGGGAAGCTTTCTTT
CDR3aa: CASSLEREAFF

j_gene: TRBJ2-5
v_gene: TRBV6-5
abundance: once
d_gene: -
CDR3nt: TGTGCCAGCTTGGGGGGTGAGGAAGGGACCCAGTACTTC
CDR3aa: CASLGGEEGTQYF

j_gene: TRBJ1-6
v_gene: TRBV7-6
abundance: -
d_gene: -
CDR3nt: TGTGCCAGCAGCTCATCTAGGGGCGGCGGTAATTCACCCCTCCACTTT
CDR3aa: CASSSSRGGGNSPLHF

j_gene: TRBJ2-1
v_gene: TRBV5-5
abundance: -
d_gene: TRBD2
CDR3nt: TGTGCCAGCCGCTCGACTAGCTTTTCCTACAATGAGCAGTTCTTC
CDR3aa: CASRSTSFSYNEQFF

j_gene: TRBJ2-1
v_gene: TRBV2
abundance: -
d_gene: -
CDR3nt: TGTGCCAGCAGTGATCTCGGACAGAGTTTCAATGAGCAGTTCTTC
CDR3aa: CASSDLGQSFNEQFF

j_gene: TRBJ2-5
v_gene: TRBV5-5
abundance: -
d_gene: -
CDR3nt: TGTGCCAGCAGCCCGGGCCAAGAGACCCAGTACTTC
CDR3aa: CASSPGQETQYF

j_gene: TRBJ2-1
v_gene: TRBV2
abundance: -
d_gene: TRBD2
CDR3nt: TGTGCCAGCAGTGTGACTAGCGGGAGGGCCTCTTGGTTCTTC
CDR3aa: CASSVTSGRASWFF

j_gene: TRBJ1-6
v_gene: TRBV9
abundance: -
d_gene: TRBD1
CDR3nt: TGTGCCAGCAGCTTGCGGACAGGGGAGGATCCCCTCCACTTT
CDR3aa: CASSLRTGEDPLHF

j_gene: TRBJ1-2
v_gene: TRBV24-1
abundance: -
d_gene: -
CDR3nt: TGTGCCACCAGTGATCAGGCCCTTAACTATGGCTACACCTTC
CDR3aa: CATSDQALNYGYTF

j_gene: TRBJ1-3
v_gene: TRBV23-1
abundance: -
d_gene: TRBD1
CDR3nt: TGCGCCAGCAGTCGGGGGACGGGGCAGGGGGCAAGATCGGACGGAAACACCATATATTTT
CDR3aa: CASSRGTGQGARSDGNTIYF

j_gene: TRBJ2-2
v_gene: TRBV7-3
abundance: -
d_gene: -
CDR3nt: TGTGCCAGCAGCTTAGGAGGCCTAACCGGGGAGCTGTTTTTT
CDR3aa: CASSLGGLTGELFF

j_gene: TRBJ1-2
v_gene: TRBV18
abundance: -
d_gene: -
CDR3nt: TGTGCCAGCTCACCACTGCAGGGAAACTATGGCTACACCTTC
CDR3aa: CASSPLQGNYGYTF

j_gene: TRBJ1-1
v_gene: TRBV13
abundance: -
d_gene: TRBD1
CDR3nt: TGTGCCAGCAGCCCTCCGGGACAGACCTTTCCTAGGACTGAAGCTTTCTTT
CDR3aa: CASSPPGQTFPRTEAFF

j_gene: TRBJ2-1
v_gene: TRBV19
abundance: once
d_gene: TRBD2
CDR3nt: TGTGCCAGTACTGGACTAGCGGGGGGGTTCTTC
CDR3aa: CASTGLAGGFF

j_gene: TRBJ1-6
v_gene: TRBV28
abundance: -
d_gene: -
CDR3nt: TGTGCCAGCAGTTTAGTGCAGGGAGGTAATTCACCCCTCCACTTT
CDR3aa: CASSLVQGGNSPLHF

j_gene: TRBJ2-7
v_gene: TRBV28
abundance: -
d_gene: -
CDR3nt: TGTGCCAGCAGTTTATCCAGCACGGGATTCTACGAGCAGTACTTC
CDR3aa: CASSLSSTGFYEQYF

j_gene: TRBJ1-5
v_gene: TRBV27
abundance: -
d_gene: -
CDR3nt: TGTGCCAGCAGTTTATTCAGGGGATCCAGCAATCAGCCCCAGCATTTT
CDR3aa: CASSLFRGSSNQPQHF

j_gene: TRBJ1-2
v_gene: TRBV18
abundance: -
d_gene: TRBD1
CDR3nt: TGTGCCAGCTCACCAGGACAGGGGGGAGACTATGGCTACACCTTC
CDR3aa: CASSPGQGGDYGYTF

j_gene: TRBJ2-5
v_gene: TRBV19
abundance: -
d_gene: TRBD2
CDR3nt: TGTGCCAGTAGTGCGGGACTAGCGGAGACCCAGTACTTC
CDR3aa: CASSAGLAETQYF

j_gene: TRBJ2-1
v_gene: TRBV27
abundance: -
d_gene: -
CDR3nt: TGTGCCAGCTACCATATGAGCTCCTACAATGAGCAGTTCTTC
CDR3aa: CASYHMSSYNEQFF

j_gene: TRBJ1-1
v_gene: TRBV11-1
abundance: -
d_gene: TRBD1
CDR3nt: TGTGCCAGCAGCTTCGGGACAGGGGGGGCGGCTGAAGCTTTCTTT
CDR3aa: CASSFGTGGAAEAFF

j_gene: TRBJ2-7
v_gene: TRBV5-6
abundance: -
d_gene: TRBD1
CDR3nt: TGTGCCAGCAGCGCAATTAACAGGGGCGAGCAGTACTTC
CDR3aa: CASSAINRGEQYF

j_gene: TRBJ2-7
v_gene: TRBV5-1
abundance: -
d_gene: -
CDR3nt: TGCGCCAGCAGCTTCTTGGGGGGGCCCCTCTCCTACGAGCAGTACTTC
CDR3aa: CASSFLGGPLSYEQYF